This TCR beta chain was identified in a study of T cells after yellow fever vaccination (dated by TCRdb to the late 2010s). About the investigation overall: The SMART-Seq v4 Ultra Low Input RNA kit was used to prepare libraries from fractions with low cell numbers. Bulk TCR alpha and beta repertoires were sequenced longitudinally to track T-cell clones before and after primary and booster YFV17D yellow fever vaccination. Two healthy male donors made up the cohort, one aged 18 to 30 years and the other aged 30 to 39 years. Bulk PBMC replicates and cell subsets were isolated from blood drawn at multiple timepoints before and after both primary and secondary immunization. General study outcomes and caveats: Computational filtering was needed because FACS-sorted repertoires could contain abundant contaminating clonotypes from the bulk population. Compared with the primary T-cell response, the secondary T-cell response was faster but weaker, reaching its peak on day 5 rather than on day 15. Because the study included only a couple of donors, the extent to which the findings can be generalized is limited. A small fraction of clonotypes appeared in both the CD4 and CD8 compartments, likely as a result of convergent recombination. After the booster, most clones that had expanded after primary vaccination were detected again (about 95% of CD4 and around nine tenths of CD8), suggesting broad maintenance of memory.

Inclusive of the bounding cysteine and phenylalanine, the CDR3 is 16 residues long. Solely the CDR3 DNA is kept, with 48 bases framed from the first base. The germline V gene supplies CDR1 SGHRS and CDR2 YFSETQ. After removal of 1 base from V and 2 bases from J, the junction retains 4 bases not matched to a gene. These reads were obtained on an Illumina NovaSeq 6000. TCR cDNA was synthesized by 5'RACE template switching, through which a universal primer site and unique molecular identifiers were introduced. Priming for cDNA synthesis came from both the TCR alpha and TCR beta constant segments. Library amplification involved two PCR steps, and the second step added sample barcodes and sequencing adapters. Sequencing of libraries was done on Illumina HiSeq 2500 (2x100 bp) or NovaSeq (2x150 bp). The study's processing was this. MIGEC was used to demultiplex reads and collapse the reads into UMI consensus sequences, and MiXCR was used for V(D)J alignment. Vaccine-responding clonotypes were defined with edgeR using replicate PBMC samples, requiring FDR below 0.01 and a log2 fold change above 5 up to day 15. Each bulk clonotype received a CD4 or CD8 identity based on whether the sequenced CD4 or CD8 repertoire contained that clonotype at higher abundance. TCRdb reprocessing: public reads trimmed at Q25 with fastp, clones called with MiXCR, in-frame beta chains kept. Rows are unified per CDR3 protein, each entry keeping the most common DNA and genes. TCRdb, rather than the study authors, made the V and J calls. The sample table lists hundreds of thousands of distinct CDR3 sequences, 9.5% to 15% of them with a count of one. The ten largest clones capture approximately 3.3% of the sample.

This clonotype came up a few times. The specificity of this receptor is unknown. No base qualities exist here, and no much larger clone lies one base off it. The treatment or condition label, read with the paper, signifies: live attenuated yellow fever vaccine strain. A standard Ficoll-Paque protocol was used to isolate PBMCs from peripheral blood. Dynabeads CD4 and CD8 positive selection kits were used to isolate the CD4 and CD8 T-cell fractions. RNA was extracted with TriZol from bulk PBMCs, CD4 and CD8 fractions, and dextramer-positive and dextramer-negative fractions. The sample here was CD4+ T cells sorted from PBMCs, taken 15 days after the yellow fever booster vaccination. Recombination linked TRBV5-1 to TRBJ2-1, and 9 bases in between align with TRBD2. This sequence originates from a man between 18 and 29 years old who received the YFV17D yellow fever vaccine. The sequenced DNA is TGCGCCAGCAGCTTGAGTAGCGGGGGTACCTACAATGAGCAGTTCTTC. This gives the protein CASSLSSGGTYNEQFF. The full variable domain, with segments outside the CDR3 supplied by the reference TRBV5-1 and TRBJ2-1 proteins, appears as KAGVTQTPRYLIKTRGQQVTLSCSPISGHRSVSWYQQTPGQGLQFLFEYFSETQRNKGNFPGRFSGRQFSNSRSEMNVSTLELGDSALYLCASSLSSGGTYNEQFFGPGTRLTVL.